This T cell receptor beta chain stems from a study of blood T cells in healthy people across ages. In regard to this clonotype: Antigen unknown.

Together with a sample-barcoded 5' primer, a J-beta primer mix was included in a second PCR lasting about 6 to 11 cycles. Each cDNA was tagged by a template-switch adaptor containing 12 random nucleotides. TCRdb called the 5' RACE reads again in MiXCR, with one record for every CDR3 protein. The sample records over 1.5 million distinct CDR3 sequences, less than 50% being singletons. The trim removed 8 bases at V and 8 bases at J, leaving 18 bases unmatched. The germline CDR1 and CDR2 sequences are MNHEY and SVGEGT. The length of the CDR3 is 16 residues. The individuals who served as donors were healthy Caucasians living in Russia, aged about 6 to 100. Every participating donor contributed roughly 9.6 milliliters of peripheral blood through a draw. Overall study findings and caveats: One million T cells yielded diversity estimates that were considered underestimates.

The receptor comes from a woman aged 40-49 years in good health. Sequencing was performed on blood. V gene TRBV6-2 or TRBV6-3 combines with J gene TRBJ1-2; TRBD1 matches 9 bases. The CDR3 region has the DNA TGTGCCAGCCTAGGCTCCGGGACAGGGCTGGTATGGGGCTACACCTTC. As protein: CASLGSGTGLVWGYTF.